This T cell receptor (beta chain) was sequenced in a study of T cell responses to AZD1222 COVID-19 vaccine. Findings and caveats of the study: Two AZD1222 doses significantly raised spike-specific TCR breadth and depth over controls. Baseline seropositives among AZD1222 recipients totaled only five or six. Clonal diversity may have been underestimated, and the donors were mostly white British, with more females than males.

The germline CDR1 and CDR2 sequences are LNHDA and SQIVND (reference sequence). V lost 3 bases, J lost 4 bases, and 9 bases lay in between. CDR3 length equals 13 residues. Note on this clone: The antigen is undetermined.

Measured with immunoSEQ multiplex PCR; TCRdb has only the in-frame clones, and not every one. The sample yields 85,000 to 130,000 clones, approximately 87% seen once. This TCR came from an adult in good health. This chain links TRBV19 with TRBJ1-2; D not resolved. This specimen consisted of peripheral blood, obtained on day 0 of AZD1222 vaccination. The CDR3 region is CASSIGVGYGYTF. CDR3 sequence (DNA): TGTGCCAGTAGTATTGGGGTCGGCTATGGCTACACCTTC.